The clone carrying this TCR beta chain has only a few counts. The antigen is not known. This sample stems from a study of T-cell memory formation after mild COVID-19. General study results and limits: Clones contracting over day 15 to 85 were CD4/CD8 balanced, with later expanders leaning CD4+.

This CDR3 contains 16 residues. V was shortened by 1 base and J by 1 base, with 12 bases between the two germline ends. CDR1 is SGDLS, CDR2 YYNGEE, per germline. In TCRdb, the 5' RACE reads were re-called with MiXCR into one record per CDR3 protein. The sample includes roughly 370,000 distinct CDR3 sequences, approximately 15% of them seen just once. The source is a man aged 18 to 30 who had mild COVID-19 (a few samples of this study predate the infection). Cell type and time point are not known. V and J are TRBV9 and TRBJ1-5; possibly TRBD1 for D (5 bases). The sample consisted of PBMCs or a T cell subset sorted from them (not recorded which). The chain's CDR3 is CASSVTGGGSNQPQHF. The CDR3 DNA sequence: TGTGCCAGCAGCGTAACTGGGGGGGGAAGCAATCAGCCCCAGCATTTT. Complete variable domain (other parts from reference TRBV9 and TRBJ1-5): DSGVTQTPKHLITATGQRVTLRCSPRSGDLSVYWYQQSLDQGLQFLIQYYNGEERAKGNILERFSAQQFPDLHSELNLSSLELGDSALYFCASSVTGGGSNQPQHFGDGTRLSIL.